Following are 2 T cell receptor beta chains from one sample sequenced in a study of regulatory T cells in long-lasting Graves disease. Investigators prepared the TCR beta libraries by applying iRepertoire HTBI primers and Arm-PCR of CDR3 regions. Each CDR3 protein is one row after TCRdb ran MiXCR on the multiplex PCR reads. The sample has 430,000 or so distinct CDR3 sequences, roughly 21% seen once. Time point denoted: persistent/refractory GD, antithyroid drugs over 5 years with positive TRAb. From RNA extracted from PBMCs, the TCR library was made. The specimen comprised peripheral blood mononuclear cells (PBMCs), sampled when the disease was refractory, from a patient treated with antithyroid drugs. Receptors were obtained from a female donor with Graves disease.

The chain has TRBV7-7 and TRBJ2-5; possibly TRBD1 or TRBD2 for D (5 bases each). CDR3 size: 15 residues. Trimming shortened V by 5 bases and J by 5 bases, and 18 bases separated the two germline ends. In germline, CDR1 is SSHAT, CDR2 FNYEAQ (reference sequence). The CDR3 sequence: CASSHTQAGGETQYF. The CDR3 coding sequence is TGTGCCAGCAGCCACACACAGGCGGGCGGTGAGACCCAGTACTTC.

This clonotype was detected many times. The CDR3 loop is CASRESSNQPQHF. CDR3 nucleotides: TGTGCCAGCAGGGAGTCTAGCAATCAGCCCCAGCATTTT. V is TRBV2 and J is TRBJ1-5; D remains unclear. CDR3 size: 13 residues. Germline V gives CDR1 SNHLY, CDR2 FYNNEI. V lost 6 bases to trimming and J lost 0 bases, with 6 bases between them.